This T cell receptor (beta chain) emerged from a study of identical twins. A few counts support this clonotype. As yet, its antigen is unknown. J lost 4 bases, V lost 5 bases, and 8 bases had no gene match. This CDR3 spans 14 amino acids. CDR1 is DFQATT and CDR2 is SNEGSKA in the germline V gene (reference sequence). TCRdb fed the 5' RACE reads into MiXCR, producing one record per CDR3 protein. The sample has some 260,000 distinct CDR3 sequences, around 15% seen once. Findings and caveats of the study: Conclusions leaned on cross-sectional statistical analysis and did not track the same donors over time.

The rearrangement links TRBV20-1 to TRBJ2-1, with TRBD2 matching over 7 bases. Material: memory (CD45RO+) T cells sorted from blood. The sequence was collected from a woman aged 18-29 years in good health. The CDR3 reads CSAVGGVLYNEQFF. DNA of the CDR3: TGCAGTGCTGTGGGGGGGGTCTTATACAATGAGCAGTTCTTC.